This paragraph covers one T cell receptor (beta chain) sequence. Per the germline V gene, CDR1 is MNHEY and CDR2 is SVGAGI. This CDR3 is built from 14 residues. J was trimmed by 4 bases and V by 6 bases; bases with no gene match: 9. The sample originates from a study of control samples from healthy donors and cancer patients. Measured with immunoSEQ multiplex PCR; TCRdb has only the in-frame clones, and not every one. The data hold about 130,000 clones, with around nine tenths observed a single time. Sequencing was done on a sample of blood. The receptor was derived from a man aged 18-30 years in good health. The chain joins TRBV6-5 to TRBJ2-7; 7 positions agree with TRBD2. The CDR3 region has the DNA TGTGCCAGCAGCGAGCCCAGCGGGGTTTACGAGCAGTACTTC. Protein product: CASSEPSGVYEQYF.